This is a list of T cell receptor beta chains from one sample in a study of blood T cell repertoires in COVID-19. TCRdb's table, derived via immunoSEQ multiplex PCR, lists solely in-frame clones and lacks some. This table holds approximately 41,000 clones, approximately 86% found once. The sequencing sample was made of peripheral blood. Every receptor here comes from a woman at least 80 years old with active COVID-19. Both conserved end residues are part of each CDR3. The size field is filled for only some rows; it gives once, few, many or a size class.

v_gene	j_gene	abundance	len	CDR3aa
TRBV7-2	TRBJ1-6	-	14	CASSPDRQNSPLHF
TRBV11-3	TRBJ2-7	-	15	CASSLQGANRYEQYF
TRBV28	TRBJ1-4	-	16	CASSSVVGGFNEKLFF
TRBV30	TRBJ1-4	-	14	CAWSVTGFREKLFF
TRBV18	TRBJ1-1	-	14	CASSSRSENTEAFF
TRBV24-1	TRBJ2-1	-	15	CATSDSRGVYNEQFF
TRBV7-9	TRBJ2-1	-	15	CASSFIGGSYNEQFF
TRBV23-1	TRBJ2-3	-	16	CASIKRTGGVTDTQYF
TRBV6-6	TRBJ2-5	-	16	CASSYSTGIGQETQYF
TRBV18	TRBJ2-3	-	16	CASSPTGLTPTDTQYF
TRBV10-1	TRBJ2-2	-	21	CASSLHERGGSDRPNTGELFF
TRBV6-2/TRBV6-3	TRBJ2-5	-	16	CASSYGGSPSQETQYF
TRBV28	TRBJ1-2	-	14	CASSFPDRGYGYTF
TRBV30	TRBJ2-1	-	13	CAWGEDSYNEQFF
TRBV4-1	TRBJ2-6	-	16	CASSQDGYSGANVLTF
TRBV12-3/TRBV12-4	TRBJ2-7	-	12	CASTLESGGQYF
TRBV7-9	TRBJ2-7	-	14	CASRGTGGSYEQYF
TRBV7-8	TRBJ1-2	-	13	CASSHDISYGYTF
TRBV4-3	TRBJ2-2	-	16	CASSQDVTLNTGELFF
TRBV14	TRBJ1-3	-	17	CASSQGGARVAGNTIYF
TRBV28	TRBJ2-2	-	17	CASSGPTGVQGTGELFF
TRBV5-6	TRBJ2-5	once	14	CASSWGRVQETQYF
TRBV6-5	TRBJ1-3	-	14	CASTVAGEYNTIYF
TRBV6-2/TRBV6-3	TRBJ2-7	-	14	CASSPIVRHYEQYF
TRBV7-2	TRBJ2-7	-	16	CASRLAGGFSSYEQYF
TRBV10-2	TRBJ1-1	-	15	CASSESWGVGGEAFF
TRBV27	TRBJ1-6	-	14	CASSTGWDNSPLHF
TRBV6-5	TRBJ2-7	-	14	CASSYSEALNEQYF
TRBV11-2	TRBJ2-3	-	12	CASGQQGVSWYF
TRBV30	TRBJ1-5	-	14	CAWGTQGGGQPQHF
TRBV28	TRBJ1-1	-	14	CASSLSVMGQEAFF
TRBV6-2/TRBV6-3	TRBJ2-6	-	18	CASSYLGGTRFGANVLTF
TRBV2	TRBJ2-5	-	13	CASRGLFEETQYF
TRBV14	TRBJ2-2	-	13	CASSQQGVGELFF
TRBV28	TRBJ2-2	-	12	CASSLLRGELFF
TRBV2	TRBJ1-6	-	15	CASSGKGAYNSPLHF
TRBV24-1	TRBJ2-1	-	15	CATSDPTGPSNEQFF